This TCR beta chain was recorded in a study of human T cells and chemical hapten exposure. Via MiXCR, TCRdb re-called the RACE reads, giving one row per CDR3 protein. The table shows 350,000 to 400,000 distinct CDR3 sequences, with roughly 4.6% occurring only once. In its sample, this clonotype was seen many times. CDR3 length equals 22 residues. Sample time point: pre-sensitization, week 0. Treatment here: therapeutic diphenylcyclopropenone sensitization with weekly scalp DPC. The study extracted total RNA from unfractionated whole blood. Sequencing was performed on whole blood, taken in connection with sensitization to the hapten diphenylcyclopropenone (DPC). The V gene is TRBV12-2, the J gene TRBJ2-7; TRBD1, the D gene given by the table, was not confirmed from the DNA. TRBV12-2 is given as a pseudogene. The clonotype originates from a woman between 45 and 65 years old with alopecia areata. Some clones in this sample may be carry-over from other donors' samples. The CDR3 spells CASRPSLQDQGGSQFCDYEQYF. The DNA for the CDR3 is TGTGCAAGTCGCCCCTCATTACAAGATCAAGGGGGCTCCCAATTCTGCGACTACGAGCAGTACTTC.